The T cell receptor (beta chain) described here comes from a study of cytomegalovirus exposure and HLA in healthy donors. Study-wide results and limits: In vitro work confirmed that a few CMV-associated chains recognize CMV antigens. A link between a missense DCLRE1C variant and TCR beta V- and J-gene trimming emerged from a later analysis.

The study ran its PCR with 60 Vbeta and 13 Jbeta primers. Using immunoSEQ multiplex PCR, the repertoire was profiled, and TCRdb retains in-frame clones only, with some absent. The sample consists of more than 95,000 clones, 60% to 80% of them appearing once. Per germline, CDR1 SNHLY and CDR2 FYNNEI. V was trimmed by 6 bases and J by 4 bases, leaving 13 bases between them. This CDR3 contains 14 residues. A note on this clone: Its target is unknown.

The sequencing input was PBMCs. The sequence was collected from a man in his sixties in good health and CMV-seronegative. The chain combines TRBV2 with TRBJ1-5; the D gene is possibly TRBD1 (6 bases). The CDR3 sequence is CASRATGRNQPQHF. The DNA of the CDR3 is TGTGCCAGCAGGGCGACAGGCCGAAATCAGCCCCAGCATTTT. The variable domain in full, completed from reference TRBV2 and TRBJ1-5, reads EPEVTQTPSHQVTQMGQEVILRCVPISNHLYFYWYRQILGQKVEFLVSFYNNEISEKSEIFDDQFSVERPDGSNFTLKIRSTKLEDSAMYFCASRATGRNQPQHFGDGTRLSIL.